This entry concerns a single T cell receptor beta chain. Its antigen is not known. The source of the sample is a study of cytomegalovirus exposure and HLA in healthy donors. In the study overall: Among over 350 genotyped donors, about 83% fell in the Caucasian-associated ancestry cluster. General study points: Earlier analysis found most TCR beta V segments productive about 90% or about 30% of the time.

Each donor's status was that of a healthy bone marrow donor. The study sampled nominally healthy donors, though unrecorded immune exposures were likely. The primer mix had 60 Vbeta and 13 Jbeta primers. Clones were sequenced by immunoSEQ multiplex PCR, and TCRdb holds only the in-frame ones, with some missing. Of about 180,000 clones in the sample, about 80% were seen once. The ends were cut back, 6 bases at V and 3 bases at J, with 15 bases in the middle. Germline CDR1 reads LNHDA; CDR2 reads SQIVND (reference sequence). The length of the CDR3 is 15 residues. The chain employs TRBV19 and TRBJ1-5; maybe TRBD1 (6 bases). The source of this sequence is an older woman in good health and CMV-seropositive. Sequencing input: PBMCs. In DNA, the CDR3 is TGTGCCAGTAGGGCCCTCGGACAGTACAATCAGCCCCAGCATTTT. Amino acids: CASRALGQYNQPQHF.